Below are 12 T cell receptor beta chains sequenced from a single sample in a study of liver allograft versus peripheral blood T cells. Study in general: Recipients' peripheral blood served as the comparator for T cell receptor repertoires in transplanted livers.

TCRdb itself ran the reads through MiXCR, one entry per CDR3 protein. This table holds fewer than 9,500 distinct CDR3 sequences, around 18% found once. The receptors shown here come from a human patient who had a liver transplant. Some of these T cells may belong to the graft donor.

This clonotype qualifies as medium-sized (0.01 to 0.1%). This chain uses TRBV30 with TRBJ1-6; D possibly corresponds to TRBD1 (6 bases). Germline assignment: CDR1 GTSNPN and CDR2 SVGIG (reference sequence). Trimming stripped 1 base from V and 9 bases from J, with 19 bases between. The CDR3 is 16 amino acids. CDR3 amino acids: CAWSEGGKGEFSPLHF. The CDR3 region has the DNA TGTGCCTGGAGTGAAGGTGGTAAGGGGGAATTTTCACCCCTCCACTTT.

This chain connects TRBV20-1 to TRBJ2-3, with 11 bases identical to TRBD2. J was trimmed by 4 bases and V by 4 bases; bases with no gene match: 4. Germline V gene sequence: CDR1 DFQATT, CDR2 SNEGSKA (reference sequence). CDR3 length equals 14 residues. Here the CDR3 reads CSATLAGVADTQYF. As DNA, the CDR3 is TGCAGTGCTACACTAGCGGGAGTCGCAGATACGCAGTATTTT.

In its sample, this clonotype is medium-sized (0.01 to 0.1%). The V call is TRBV24-1, the J call TRBJ2-7; a possible D gene is TRBD1 (5 bases). The CDR3 contains 15 residues. Germline values: CDR1 KGHDR, CDR2 SFDVKD. Trimming removed 3 bases from V and 3 bases from J, with 14 bases in between. The DNA of the CDR3 is TGTGCCACCAGTGATCCGACAGCCGGCAGCTACGAGCAGTACTTC. Translated: CATSDPTAGSYEQYF.

The chain employs TRBV12-3 or TRBV12-4 and TRBJ2-1, with D possibly TRBD1 on 6 matching bases. The CDR3 runs to 15 residues. V lost 3 bases and J lost 5, with 14 bases in between. The CDR3 DNA reads TGTGCCAGCAGTTTCCCCGACAGGAGGAACAATGAGCAGTTCTTC. Its protein is CASSFPDRRNNEQFF.

The chain recombines TRBV2 with TRBJ1-5; 10 bases align to TRBD1. Trimming at V came to 6 bases and at J to 5 bases, leaving 1 base not matched to a gene. CDR1 is SNHLY, CDR2 FYNNEI, per germline. The CDR3 sequence is 13 residues long. The CDR3 sequence is CASRGTGDQPQHF. The DNA for the CDR3 is TGTGCCAGCAGGGGGACAGGGGATCAGCCCCAGCATTTT.

The table lists this clonotype with many counts. The gene calls are TRBV6-1 and TRBJ1-1; 9 bases line up with TRBD1. Per the germline V gene, CDR1 is MNHNS and CDR2 is SASEGT. This CDR3 region has 17 residues. V was clipped by 7 bases and J by 5 bases; unmatched bases: 17. The CDR3, as DNA: TGTGCCAGCAATGTCCCGACAGGGGGGGGGTCGGGGACTGAAGCTTTCTTT. Its protein product is CASNVPTGGGSGTEAFF.

Sample share makes this clonotype medium-sized. This CDR3 reads CASSPQDAGEQYF. The CDR3 nucleotides are TGTGCCAGCTCACCACAGGATGCTGGCGAGCAGTACTTC. This chain joins TRBV18 and TRBJ2-7; D not resolved. V lost 1 base, J lost 6 bases, and 10 bases lay in between. Per the germline V gene, CDR1 is KGHSH and CDR2 is LQKENI. This CDR3 contains 13 residues.

V usage is TRBV7-9 and J usage is TRBJ1-5, with D unresolved. Germline-derived CDR1 and CDR2 are SEHNR and FQNEAQ (reference sequence). Trimming pared 4 bases from V and 0 bases from J, leaving 4 bases between. This CDR3 has 13 amino acids. DNA for the CDR3: TGTGCCAGCAGCTCAGATAGCAATCAGCCCCAGCATTTT. Translation: CASSSDSNQPQHF.

The chain carries TRBV6-2 or TRBV6-3 and TRBJ1-5, with 8 positions matching TRBD1. Germline V gene data show CDR1 as MNHEY and CDR2 as SVGEGT. There are 16 residues in the CDR3. Losses at the gene ends were 1 base for V and 4 bases for J; bases not matched to a gene: 6. In DNA form, the CDR3 reads TGTGCCAGCAGTTACTTAACAGGGGGAGCGAATCAGCCCCAGCATTTT. Translating it yields CASSYLTGGANQPQHF.

This clonotype was detected ten times or more. The gene calls are TRBV6-5 and TRBJ2-6; no reliable D call. Germline V gene data show CDR1 as MNHEY and CDR2 as SVGAGI. The CDR3 consists of 16 residues. Trimming shortened V by 3 bases and J by 0 bases, and 9 bases separated the two germline ends. The CDR3 here is CASSYESFSGANVLTF. CDR3 nucleotides: TGTGCCAGCAGTTATGAAAGTTTCTCTGGGGCCAACGTCCTGACTTTC.

This chain uses TRBV7-9 with TRBJ1-1; 8 bases match TRBD1. With V trimmed by 1 base and J by 1 base, 5 bases remained unmatched. Germline lookup yields CDR1 SEHNR and CDR2 FQNEAQ (reference sequence). The CDR3 sequence is 16 residues long. CDR3 DNA sequence: TGTGCCAGCAGCTTAGTTCTGGACAGGGAGAACACTGAAGCTTTCTTT. Its protein is CASSLVLDRENTEAFF. Full variable domain (rest looked up from reference TRBV7-9 and TRBJ1-1): DTGVSQNPRHKITKRGQNVTFRCDPISEHNRLYWYRQTLGQGPEFLTYFQNEAQLEKSRLLSDRFSAERPKGSFSTLEIQRTEQGDSAMYLCASSLVLDRENTEAFFGQGTRLTVV.

This clonotype is medium-sized. The genes are TRBV18 and TRBJ2-2; no firm D call. The V end was cut by 1 base, the J end by 0 bases, with 9 bases between. The CDR3 is 16 residues long. In germline, CDR1 is KGHSH, CDR2 LQKENI. CDR3 region: CASSPRQASNTGELFF. The CDR3 DNA reads as TGTGCCAGCTCACCACGGCAGGCTTCGAACACCGGGGAGCTGTTTTTT.